This T cell receptor beta chain was captured in a study of blood T cell repertoires in COVID-19. Across the study: The United States, Italy and Spain provided the acute and convalescent COVID-19 samples. Sample material is recorded as cDNA or gDNA derived from T cells, B-cell-depleted T cells, or PBMCs.

Authors' data handling: Scientists estimated how many nucleated cells there were by amplifying reference gene primers. Assay used: immunoSEQ multiplex PCR; TCRdb lists only in-frame clones, some missing. The DNA was the basis for D and trimming; V, J and clone size are from that table. The sample yields around 67,000 clones, 82% seen once. The CDR3 length is 16 residues. Trimming removed 0 bases at V and 2 bases at J, with 11 bases between. Sequencing was performed on peripheral blood. This chain joins TRBV23-1 and TRBJ1-5; D call uncertain. TRBV23-1 counts as an open reading frame of uncertain function. The source is a man of 80 years or more with active COVID-19. The chain's CDR3 is CASSQSRGVGNQPQHF. The CDR3 region has the DNA TGCGCCAGCAGTCAATCTAGAGGAGTTGGCAATCAGCCCCAGCATTTT.